The entry that follows covers one TCR beta chain sequence. These data belong to a study of blood T cell repertoires in COVID-19. Clones were read by immunoSEQ multiplex PCR, and TCRdb kept only the in-frame ones, dropping some. This table has over 200,000 clones, about 91% appearing once. The V and J ends lost 5 bases and 5 bases, in that order; junction bases with no gene match: 10. The germline V gene encodes CDR1 SGHTA and CDR2 FQGTGA. This CDR3 spans 15 amino acids. The source material was peripheral blood. The chain uses TRBV7-3 and TRBJ2-5, with 8 bases lining up with TRBD1. This receptor was identified in a man aged 25 to 40 with acute or convalescent COVID-19. For the CDR3, the DNA is TGTGCCAGCAGCCCCACGACAGGGGTAGAGGAGACCCAGTACTTC. This translates into CASSPTTGVEETQYF.